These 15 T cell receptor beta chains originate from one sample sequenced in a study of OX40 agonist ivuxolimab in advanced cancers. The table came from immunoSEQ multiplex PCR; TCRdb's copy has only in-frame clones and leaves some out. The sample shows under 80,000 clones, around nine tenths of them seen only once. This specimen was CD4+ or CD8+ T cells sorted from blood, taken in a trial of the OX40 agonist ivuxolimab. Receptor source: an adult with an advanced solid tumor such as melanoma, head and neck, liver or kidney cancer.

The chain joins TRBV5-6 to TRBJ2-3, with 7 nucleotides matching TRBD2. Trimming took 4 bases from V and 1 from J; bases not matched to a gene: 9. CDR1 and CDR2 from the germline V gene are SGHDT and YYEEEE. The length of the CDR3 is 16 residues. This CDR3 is CASSASSGTCTDTQYF. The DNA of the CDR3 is TGTGCCAGCAGCGCCTCTAGCGGCACTTGCACAGATACGCAGTATTTT. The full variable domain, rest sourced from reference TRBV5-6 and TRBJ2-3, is DAGVTQSPTHLIKTRGQQVTLRCSPKSGHDTVSWYQQALGQGPQFIFQYYEEEERQRGNFPDRFSGHQFPNYSSELNVNALLLGDSALYLCASSASSGTCTDTQYFGPGTRLTVL.

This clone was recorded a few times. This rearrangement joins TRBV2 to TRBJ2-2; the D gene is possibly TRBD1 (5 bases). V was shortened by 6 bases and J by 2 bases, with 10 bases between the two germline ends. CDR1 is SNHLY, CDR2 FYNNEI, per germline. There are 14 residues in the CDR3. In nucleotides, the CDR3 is TGTGCCAGCAGCGCGGACACAAACACCGGGGAGCTGTTTTTT. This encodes CASSADTNTGELFF.

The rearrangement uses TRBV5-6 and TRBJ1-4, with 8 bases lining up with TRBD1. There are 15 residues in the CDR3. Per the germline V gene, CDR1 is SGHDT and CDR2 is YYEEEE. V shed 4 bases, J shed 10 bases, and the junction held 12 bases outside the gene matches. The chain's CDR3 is CASSGPGQGQLKLFF. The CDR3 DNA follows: TGTGCCAGCAGCGGCCCTGGACAGGGACAGTTAAAACTGTTTTTT.

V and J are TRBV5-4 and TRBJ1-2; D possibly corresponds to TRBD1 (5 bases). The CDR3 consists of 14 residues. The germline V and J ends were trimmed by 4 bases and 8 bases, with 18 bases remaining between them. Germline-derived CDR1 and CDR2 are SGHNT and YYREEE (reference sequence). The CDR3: CASSPDSQGWGYTF. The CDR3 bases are TGTGCCAGCAGCCCAGACAGCCAGGGTTGGGGCTACACCTTC. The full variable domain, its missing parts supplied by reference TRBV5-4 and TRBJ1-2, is ETGVTQSPTHLIKTRGQQVTLRCSSQSGHNTVSWYQQALGQGPQFIFQYYREEENGRGNFPPRFSGLQFPNYSSELNVNALELDDSALYLCASSPDSQGWGYTFGSGTRLTVV.

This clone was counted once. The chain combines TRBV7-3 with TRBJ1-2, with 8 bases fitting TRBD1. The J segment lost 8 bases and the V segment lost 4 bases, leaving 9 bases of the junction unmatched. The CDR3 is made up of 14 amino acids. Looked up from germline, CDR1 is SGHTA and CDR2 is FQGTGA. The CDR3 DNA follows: TGTGCCAGCAGCTCAGGACAGGGCTTGGACGGCTACACCTTC. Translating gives CASSSGQGLDGYTF.

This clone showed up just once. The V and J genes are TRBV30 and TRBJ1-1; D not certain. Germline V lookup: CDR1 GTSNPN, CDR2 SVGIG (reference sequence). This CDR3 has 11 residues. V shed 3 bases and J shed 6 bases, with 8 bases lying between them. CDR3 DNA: TGTGCCTGGAGATATCTGGCTGAAGCTTTCTTT. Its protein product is CAWRYLAEAFF. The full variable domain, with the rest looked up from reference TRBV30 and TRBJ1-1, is SQTIHQWPATLVQPVGSPLSLECTVEGTSNPNLYWYRQAAGRGLQLLFYSVGIGQISSEVPQNLSASRPQDRQFILSSKKLLLSDSGFYLCAWRYLAEAFFGQGTRLTVV.

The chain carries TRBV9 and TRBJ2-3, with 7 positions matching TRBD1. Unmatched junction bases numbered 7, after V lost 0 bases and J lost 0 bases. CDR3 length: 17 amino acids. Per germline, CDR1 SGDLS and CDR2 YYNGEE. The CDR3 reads CASSVGEGQPSTDTQYF. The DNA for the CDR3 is TGTGCCAGCAGCGTAGGTGAGGGACAGCCTAGCACAGATACGCAGTATTTT.

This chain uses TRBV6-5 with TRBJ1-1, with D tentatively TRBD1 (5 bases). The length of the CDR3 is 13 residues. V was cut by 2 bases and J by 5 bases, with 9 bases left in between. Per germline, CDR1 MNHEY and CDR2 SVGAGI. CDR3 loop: CASSYQGRTEAFF. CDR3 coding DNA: TGTGCCAGCAGTTACCAGGGAAGGACTGAAGCTTTCTTT.

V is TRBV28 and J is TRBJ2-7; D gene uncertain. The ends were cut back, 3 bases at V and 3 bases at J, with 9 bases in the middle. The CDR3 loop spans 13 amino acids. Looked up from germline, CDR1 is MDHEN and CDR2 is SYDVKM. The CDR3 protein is CASSLAPYYEQYF. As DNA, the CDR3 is TGTGCCAGCAGTTTGGCACCCTACTACGAGCAGTACTTC.

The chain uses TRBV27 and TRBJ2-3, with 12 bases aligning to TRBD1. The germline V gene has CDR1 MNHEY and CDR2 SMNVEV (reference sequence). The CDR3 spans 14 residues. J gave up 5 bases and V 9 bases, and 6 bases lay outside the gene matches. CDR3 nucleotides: TGTGCCAGTAGCGGGACAGGGGGCCGAGATACGCAGTATTTT. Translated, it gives CASSGTGGRDTQYF.

CDR3 amino acids: CASRRSSNQPQHF. The CDR3 DNA is TGTGCCAGCAGACGATCCAGCAATCAGCCCCAGCATTTT. The V call is TRBV6-1, the J call TRBJ1-5; the D is unclear. This CDR3 region has 13 residues. The V and J ends lost 6 bases and 1 base respectively, with 7 bases between them. Germline V gene lookup returns CDR1 MNHNS and CDR2 SASEGT.

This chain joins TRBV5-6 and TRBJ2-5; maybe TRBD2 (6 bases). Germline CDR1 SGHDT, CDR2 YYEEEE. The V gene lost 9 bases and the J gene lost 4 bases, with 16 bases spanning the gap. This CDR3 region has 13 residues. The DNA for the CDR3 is TGTGCCACCAAACTGGGGGGTGGAGAGACCCAGTACTTC. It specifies CATKLGGGETQYF.

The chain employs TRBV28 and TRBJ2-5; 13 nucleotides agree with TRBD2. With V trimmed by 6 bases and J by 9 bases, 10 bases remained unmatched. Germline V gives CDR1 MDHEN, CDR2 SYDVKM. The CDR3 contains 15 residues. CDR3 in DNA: TGTGCCAGCAGCCATACTAGCGGGGGGGCCGAGGCCCAGTACTTC. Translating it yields CASSHTSGGAEAQYF.

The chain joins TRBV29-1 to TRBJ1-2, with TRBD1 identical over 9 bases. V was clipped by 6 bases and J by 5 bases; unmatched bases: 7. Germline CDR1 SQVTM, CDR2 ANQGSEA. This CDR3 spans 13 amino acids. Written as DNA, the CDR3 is TGCAGCGTACGCACCGGGACAGGGTATGGCTACACCTTC. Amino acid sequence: CSVRTGTGYGYTF.

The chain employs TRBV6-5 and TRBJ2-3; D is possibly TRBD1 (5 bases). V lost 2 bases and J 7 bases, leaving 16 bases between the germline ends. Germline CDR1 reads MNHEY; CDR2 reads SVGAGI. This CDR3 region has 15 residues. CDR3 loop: CASSYLHQGSYTQYF. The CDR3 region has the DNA TGTGCCAGCAGTTACCTACACCAGGGTTCGTATACGCAGTATTTT.